These 20 T cell receptor beta chains were sequenced from one sample in a study of blood T cell repertoires in COVID-19. TCRdb's table, derived via immunoSEQ multiplex PCR, lists solely in-frame clones and lacks some. The sample contains more than 120,000 clones, around 86% of which appear only once. The specimen sequenced was peripheral blood. The receptors come from a man aged 50-59 years who had recovered from COVID-19.

This sequence joins TRBV6-1 and TRBJ1-1, with 8 bases lining up with TRBD1. Germline CDR1 is MNHNS and CDR2 is SASEGT. CDR3 length: 14 amino acids. Trimming took 3 bases from V and 4 from J; bases not matched to a gene: 4. CDR3 residues: CASSEVQGATEAFF. The CDR3 region has the DNA TGTGCCAGCAGTGAGGTCCAGGGGGCCACTGAAGCTTTCTTT.

This chain joins TRBV27 and TRBJ2-1, with a possible D match to TRBD1 (5 bases). The CDR3 has 15 residues. Trimming pared 2 bases from V and 7 bases from J, leaving 15 bases between. CDR1 MNHEY and CDR2 SMNVEV come from the germline V gene (reference sequence). CDR3 sequence reads: CASSLRSGRVNEQFF. CDR3 coding DNA: TGTGCCAGCAGTTTAAGGTCTGGCAGGGTAAATGAGCAGTTCTTC.

This clone was detected a few times. The J gene is TRBJ1-5, the V gene TRBV5-5; D is unresolved. Germline V gives CDR1 SGHKS, CDR2 YYEKEE (reference sequence). Trimming removed 0 bases at V and 9 bases at J, with 13 bases between. The CDR3 has 14 amino acids. In DNA, the CDR3 is TGTGCCAGCAGCTTGGCCGGGGATGGATGGCCCCAGCATTTT. Encoded protein: CASSLAGDGWPQHF.

This clone was seen only a few times. The CDR3 sequence is CASRLGTFSGNTIYF. Written as DNA, the CDR3 is TGTGCCAGCAGGCTTGGCACGTTCTCTGGAAACACCATATATTTT. The chain joins TRBV7-2 to TRBJ1-3; D ambiguous. The length of the CDR3 is 15 residues. Trimming removed 6 bases at V and 0 bases at J, with 12 bases between. CDR1 and CDR2 (germline): SGHTA, FQGNSA.

V and J are TRBV29-1 and TRBJ1-2; 11 bases are shared with TRBD1. CDR1 SQVTM and CDR2 ANQGSEA come from the germline V gene. V trimming: 6 bases; J trimming: 3 bases; junction bases outside the gene matches: 3. This CDR3 is built from 13 residues. CDR3 region: CSVRGQGDYGYTF. As DNA, the CDR3 is TGCAGCGTCCGGGGACAGGGGGACTATGGCTACACCTTC.

This rearrangement joins TRBV19 to TRBJ2-7, with 9 bases fitting TRBD1. Looked up from germline, CDR1 is LNHDA and CDR2 is SQIVND (reference sequence). The CDR3 length is 17 residues. Losses at the gene ends were 0 bases for V and 2 bases for J; bases not matched to a gene: 8. The CDR3 sequence is CASSIEAWGQGTYEQYF. CDR3 sequence (DNA): TGTGCCAGTAGTATAGAGGCTTGGGGACAGGGTACCTACGAGCAGTACTTC.

This clone occurred a few times. V and J are TRBV19 and TRBJ2-5, with TRBD1 as a possible D gene (6 bases). Trimming cost V 6 bases and J 2 bases, with 10 bases left between them. CDR1 and CDR2 from the germline V gene are LNHDA and SQIVND (reference sequence). CDR3 length: 13 amino acids. CDR3 sequence (DNA): TGTGCCAGTAGCAATACAGGGCAAGAGACCCAGTACTTC. It translates to CASSNTGQETQYF.

This clone was found once. This chain links TRBV18 with TRBJ2-7, with a weak D call TRBD1 (5 bases). CDR3 length equals 15 residues. Germline CDR1 reads KGHSH; CDR2 reads LQKENI. The V end lost 0 bases, the J end lost 2 bases, and 11 bases lay between the germline ends. The CDR3 protein is CASSPPLDSTYEQYF. DNA for the CDR3: TGTGCCAGCTCACCACCGTTAGACAGCACCTACGAGCAGTACTTC.

The CDR3: CASSKGGGPTDTQYF. The CDR3 nucleotides read TGTGCCAGCAGCAAGGGCGGGGGGCCCACAGATACGCAGTATTTT. The chain links TRBV14 to TRBJ2-3, with 8 bases lining up with TRBD2. CDR1 is SGHDN and CDR2 is FVKESK in the germline V gene. The CDR3 spans 15 residues. The trim removed 5 bases at V and 2 bases at J, leaving 6 bases unmatched.

V and J are TRBV29-1 and TRBJ2-7, with 9 bases matching TRBD1. V lost 3 bases and J lost 1; bases outside the gene matches: 7. Germline CDR1 SQVTM, CDR2 ANQGSEA. The CDR3 spans 15 residues. In nucleotides, the CDR3 is TGCAGCGTTGAGAGTGAGGGGACAGGGTCCTACGAGCAGTACTTC. Its protein product is CSVESEGTGSYEQYF.

The chain carries TRBV19 and TRBJ1-4; D remains ambiguous. V lost 3 bases and J lost 1, with 3 bases in between. The CDR3 runs 13 residues. Germline V gene data show CDR1 as LNHDA and CDR2 as SQIVND (reference sequence). The CDR3 is CASSIGTNEKLFF. The DNA for the CDR3 is TGTGCCAGTAGTATCGGAACTAATGAAAAACTGTTTTTT.

The rearrangement uses TRBV11-3 and TRBJ2-5, with 16 bases aligning to TRBD2. Germline assignment: CDR1 SGHNT and CDR2 YENEEA. With 5 bases clipped from V and 4 bases from J, the junction kept 10 bases outside the gene matches. The CDR3 is 18 residues long. CDR3 region: CASSISGTSGGALETQYF. For the CDR3, the DNA is TGTGCCAGCAGCATCTCCGGGACTAGCGGGGGGGCCTTAGAGACCCAGTACTTC.

This chain joins TRBV12-3 or TRBV12-4 and TRBJ1-2; 7 bases align to TRBD1. The CDR3 contains 13 residues. Trimming cost V 4 bases and J 5 bases; bases outside gene matches: 4. CDR3 protein: CASSSGTAYGYTF. The DNA for the CDR3 is TGTGCCAGCAGTTCCGGGACAGCTTATGGCTACACCTTC.

This clone turned up a few times. The CDR3 DNA sequence: TGTGCCAGCAGCTTATCTTCGGACAGTAGGGTCCGGGAGCAGTACTTC. This gives the protein CASSLSSDSRVREQYF. The chain is built from TRBV7-9 and TRBJ2-7; maybe TRBD1 (6 bases). V was trimmed by 2 bases and J by 7 bases, leaving 21 bases between them. The CDR3 contains 16 residues. From germline, CDR1 is SEHNR and CDR2 FQNEAQ (reference sequence).

The chain has TRBV2 and TRBJ1-2; no clear D gene. V lost 7 bases and J lost 4, with 13 bases in between. Germline assignment: CDR1 SNHLY and CDR2 FYNNEI. The CDR3 loop spans 13 amino acids. In DNA, the CDR3 is TGTGCCAGCATGAGGGCTATTAGCTATGGCTACACCTTC. Residues: CASMRAISYGYTF.

V is TRBV6-6 and J is TRBJ1-1, with no clear D. The CDR3 is 14 residues long. V was clipped by 10 bases and J by 1 base, with 16 bases between them. Germline lookup yields CDR1 MNHNY and CDR2 SVGAGI (reference sequence). CDR3 DNA: TGTGCCATCCGAGAGGGTGGCCCGAACACTGAAGCTTTCTTT. Encoded protein: CAIREGGPNTEAFF.

V and J are TRBV9 and TRBJ2-2, with 7 bases identical to TRBD1. Germline assignment: CDR1 SGDLS and CDR2 YYNGEE. Germline trimming cut 3 bases from V and 1 base from J; bases unmatched to any gene: 0. CDR3 length equals 14 residues. The CDR3 loop reads CASSGTGNTGELFF. For the CDR3, the DNA is TGTGCCAGCAGCGGGACAGGGAACACCGGGGAGCTGTTTTTT.

This clone was observed a few times. This rearrangement joins TRBV9 to TRBJ2-2, with 10 bases identical to TRBD2. This CDR3 is built from 16 residues. Unmatched junction bases numbered 5, after V lost 0 bases and J lost 6 bases. Per the germline V gene, CDR1 is SGDLS and CDR2 is YYNGEE. This CDR3 reads CASSVGGLANSGELFF. In DNA, the CDR3 is TGTGCCAGCAGCGTAGGGGGACTAGCGAATTCCGGGGAGCTGTTTTTT.

This clone has just one count. The chain has TRBV11-3 and TRBJ2-1; weak D call: TRBD2 (5 bases). Germline V gene sequence: CDR1 SGHNT, CDR2 YENEEA. The V and J ends lost 5 bases and 6 bases respectively, with 14 bases between them. The CDR3 has 14 residues. CDR3 residues: CASSPSLGGNEQFF. The CDR3 nucleotides read TGTGCCAGCAGCCCTAGTCTAGGAGGCAATGAGCAGTTCTTC.

This chain links TRBV29-1 with TRBJ2-5; 11 bases align to TRBD1. Trimming cost V 4 bases and J 1 base; bases outside gene matches: 2. This CDR3 region has 14 residues. Germline V lookup: CDR1 SQVTM, CDR2 ANQGSEA. The CDR3 region is CSVGGQGAQETQYF. CDR3 DNA: TGCAGCGTTGGTGGACAGGGGGCCCAAGAGACCCAGTACTTC. The full variable domain, with the rest looked up from reference TRBV29-1 and TRBJ2-5, is SAVISQKPSRDICQRGTSLTIQCQVDSQVTMMFWYRQQPGQSLTLIATANQGSEATYESGFVIDKFPISRPNLTFSTLTVSNMSPEDSSIYLCSVGGQGAQETQYFGPGTRLLVL.